The 9 T cell receptor beta chains in this list originate from one sample, sequenced in a study of blood T cell repertoires in COVID-19. The assay was immunoSEQ multiplex PCR, and TCRdb's table has in-frame clones only and misses some. The sample has some 670,000 clones; about nine tenths are singletons. The sample comprised peripheral blood. The receptors originated from a young woman with acute or convalescent COVID-19.

This clone was picked up one time. The V call is TRBV28, the J call TRBJ1-2; D may be TRBD1 (5 bases). Germline V gene sequence: CDR1 MDHEN, CDR2 SYDVKM. There are 16 residues in the CDR3. Trimming shortened V by 7 bases and J by 4 bases, and 22 bases separated the two germline ends. This chain's CDR3 is CASTLNPVRAAYGYTF. For the CDR3, the DNA is TGTGCCAGCACCCTAAATCCCGTCAGGGCCGCCTATGGCTACACCTTC.

The chain employs TRBV15 and TRBJ2-7, with TRBD1 as a possible D gene (5 bases). V was clipped by 2 bases and J by 2 bases, with 10 bases between them. The CDR3 runs 14 residues. Germline V lookup: CDR1 LNHNV, CDR2 YYDKDF (reference sequence). As DNA, the CDR3 is TGTGCCACCAGCAGAAACAGGCAAACCTACGAGCAGTACTTC. Translated: CATSRNRQTYEQYF.

The chain is built from TRBV7-2 and TRBJ1-5; 8 nucleotides agree with TRBD1. The trim removed 5 bases at V and 5 bases at J, leaving 11 bases unmatched. The V gene's germline CDR1 is SGHTA and CDR2 FQGNSA. The CDR3 extends over 16 amino acids. The CDR3 nucleotides read TGTGCCAGCAGCGCAGGACAGGGTAATTTTTATCAGCCCCAGCATTTT. Translating gives CASSAGQGNFYQPQHF. The whole variable domain, remainder taken from reference TRBV7-2 and TRBJ1-5, is GAGVSQSPSNKVTEKGKDVELRCDPISGHTALYWYRQSLGQGLEFLIYFQGNSAPDKSGLPSDRFSAERTGGSVSTLTIQRTQQEDSAVYLCASSAGQGNFYQPQHFGDGTRLSIL.

CDR3 nucleotide sequence: TGTGCCAGCAGTCGAGGAATGGATCAGCCCCAGCATTTT. It codes for CASSRGMDQPQHF. The chain combines TRBV12-3 or TRBV12-4 with TRBJ1-5; no clear D gene. V was clipped by 5 bases and J by 5 bases, with 10 bases between them. CDR3 length: 13 residues.

The chain carries TRBV11-3 and TRBJ2-7; tentative D call: TRBD2 (5 bases). This CDR3 is built from 14 residues. V was pared by 0 bases and J by 4 bases, with 10 bases between. Looked up from germline, CDR1 is SGHNT and CDR2 is YENEEA. Written as DNA, the CDR3 is TGTGCCAGCAGCTTAGATTCACGGGAATACGAGCAGTACTTC. Its translation: CASSLDSREYEQYF.

The chain uses TRBV7-9 and TRBJ1-4, with TRBD1 identical over 11 bases. J lost 5 bases, V lost 4 bases, and 6 bases had no gene match. The CDR3 is made up of 16 amino acids. The V gene's germline CDR1 is SEHNR and CDR2 FQNEAQ (reference sequence). In DNA, the CDR3 is TGTGCCAGCAGCTACATGGACAGGGGGCAGAATGAAAAACTGTTTTTT. This sequence encodes CASSYMDRGQNEKLFF.

The rearrangement joins TRBV5-4 to TRBJ2-3, with D perhaps matching TRBD2 (5 bases). CDR1 and CDR2 from the germline V gene are SGHNT and YYREEE (reference sequence). There are 14 residues in the CDR3. Trimming cost V 3 bases and J 4 bases, with 12 bases left between them. CDR3 amino acids: CASSSRSGADTQYF. The CDR3 DNA sequence: TGTGCCAGCAGCTCCCGGTCCGGGGCAGATACGCAGTATTTT.

Only one count was recorded for this clone. This sequence joins TRBV25-1 and TRBJ1-6; TRBD1 aligns across 7 bases. With 8 bases clipped from V and 8 bases from J, the junction kept 15 bases outside the gene matches. The CDR3 length is 16 residues. Germline V lookup: CDR1 MGHDK, CDR2 SYGVNS. The CDR3 sequence is CASRPDREDRYSPLHF. CDR3 bases: TGTGCCAGCCGTCCCGACAGGGAAGATAGGTATTCACCCCTCCACTTT.

V usage is TRBV5-1 and J usage is TRBJ1-2; 10 bases match TRBD1. Germline V lookup: CDR1 SGHRS, CDR2 YFSETQ. The CDR3 runs 16 residues. V lost 5 bases to trimming and J lost 0 bases; unmatched junction nucleotides: 7. CDR3 coding DNA: TGCGCCAGCAGAGGATTGGGACAGGGGACTAACTATGGCTACACCTTC. Its translation is CASRGLGQGTNYGYTF. Based on the CDR3 plus reference TRBV5-1 and TRBJ1-2, the full variable domain is KAGVTQTPRYLIKTRGQQVTLSCSPISGHRSVSWYQQTPGQGLQFLFEYFSETQRNKGNFPGRFSGRQFSNSRSEMNVSTLELGDSALYLCASRGLGQGTNYGYTFGSGTRLTVV.